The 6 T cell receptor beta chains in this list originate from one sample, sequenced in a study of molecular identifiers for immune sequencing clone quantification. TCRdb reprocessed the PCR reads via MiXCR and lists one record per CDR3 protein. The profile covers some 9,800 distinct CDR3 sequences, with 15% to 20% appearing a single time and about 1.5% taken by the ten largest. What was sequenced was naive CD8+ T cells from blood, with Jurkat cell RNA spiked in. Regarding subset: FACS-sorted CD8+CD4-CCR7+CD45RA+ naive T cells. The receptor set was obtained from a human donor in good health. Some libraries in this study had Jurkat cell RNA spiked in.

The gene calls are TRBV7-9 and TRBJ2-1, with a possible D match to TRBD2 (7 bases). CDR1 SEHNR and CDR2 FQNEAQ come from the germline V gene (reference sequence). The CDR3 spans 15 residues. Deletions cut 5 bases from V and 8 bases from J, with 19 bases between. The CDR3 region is CASSHSGIQGYEQFF. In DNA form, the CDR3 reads TGTGCCAGCAGCCACAGCGGGATCCAGGGGTATGAGCAGTTCTTC. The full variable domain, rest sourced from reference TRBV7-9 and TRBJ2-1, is DTGVSQNPRHKITKRGQNVTFRCDPISEHNRLYWYRQTLGQGPEFLTYFQNEAQLEKSRLLSDRFSAERPKGSFSTLEIQRTEQGDSAMYLCASSHSGIQGYEQFFGPGTRLTVL.

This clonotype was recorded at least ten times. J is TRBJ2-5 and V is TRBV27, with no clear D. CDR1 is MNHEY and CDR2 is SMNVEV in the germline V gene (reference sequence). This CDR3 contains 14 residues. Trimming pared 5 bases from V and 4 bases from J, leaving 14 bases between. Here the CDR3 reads CASSPQNVRETQYF. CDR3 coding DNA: TGTGCCAGCAGTCCTCAAAATGTTAGAGAGACCCAGTACTTC.

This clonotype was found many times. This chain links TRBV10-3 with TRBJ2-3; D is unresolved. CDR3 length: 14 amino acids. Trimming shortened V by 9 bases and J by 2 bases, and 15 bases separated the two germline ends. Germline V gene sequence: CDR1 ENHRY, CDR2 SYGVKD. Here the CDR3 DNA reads TGTGCCATAGCTGGCCGAGACCCCACAGATACGCAGTATTTT. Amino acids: CAIAGRDPTDTQYF.

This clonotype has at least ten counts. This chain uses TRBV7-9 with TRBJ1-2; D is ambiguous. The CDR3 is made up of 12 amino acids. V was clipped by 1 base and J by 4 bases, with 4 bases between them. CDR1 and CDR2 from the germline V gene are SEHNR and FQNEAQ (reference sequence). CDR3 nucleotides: TGTGCCAGCAGCTTAGGAAGCTATGGCTACACCTTC. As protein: CASSLGSYGYTF.

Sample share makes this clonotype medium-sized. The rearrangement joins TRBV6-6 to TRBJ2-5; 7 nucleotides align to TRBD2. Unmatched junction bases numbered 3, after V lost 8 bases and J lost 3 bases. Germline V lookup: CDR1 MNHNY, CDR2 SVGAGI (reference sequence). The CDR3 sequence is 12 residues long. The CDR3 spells CASGGDEETQYF. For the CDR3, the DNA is TGTGCCAGCGGGGGGGATGAAGAGACCCAGTACTTC.

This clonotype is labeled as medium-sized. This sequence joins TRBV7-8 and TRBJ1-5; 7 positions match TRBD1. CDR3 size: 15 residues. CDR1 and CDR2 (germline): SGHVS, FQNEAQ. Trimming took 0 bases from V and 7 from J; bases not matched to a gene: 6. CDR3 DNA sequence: TGTGCCAGCAGCTTAGCAGGGGGCGCTTTCCAGCCCCAGCATTTT. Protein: CASSLAGGAFQPQHF.